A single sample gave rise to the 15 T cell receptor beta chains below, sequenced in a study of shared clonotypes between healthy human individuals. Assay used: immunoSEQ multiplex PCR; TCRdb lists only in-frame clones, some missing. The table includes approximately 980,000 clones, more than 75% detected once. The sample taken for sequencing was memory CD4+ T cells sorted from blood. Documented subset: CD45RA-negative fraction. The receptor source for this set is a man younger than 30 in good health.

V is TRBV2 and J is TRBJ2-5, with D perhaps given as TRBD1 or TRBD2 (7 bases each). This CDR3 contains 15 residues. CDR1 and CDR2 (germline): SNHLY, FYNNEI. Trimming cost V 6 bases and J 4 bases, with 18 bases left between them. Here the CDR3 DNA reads TGTGCCAGCAGCAGACAGGGAGGGGGAGCAGAGACCCAGTACTTC. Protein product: CASSRQGGGAETQYF.

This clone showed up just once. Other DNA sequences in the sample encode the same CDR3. The CDR3: CASRLAGVETQYF. The DNA of the CDR3 is TGTGCCAGTAGACTAGCGGGAGTGGAGACCCAGTACTTC. V is TRBV6-1 and J is TRBJ2-5; 12 bases match TRBD2. Germline assignment: CDR1 MNHNS and CDR2 SASEGT. The CDR3 extends over 13 amino acids. J was trimmed by 5 bases and V by 9 bases; bases with no gene match: 4.

The CDR3 here is CASSLRRSTDTQYF. CDR3 sequence (DNA): TGCGCCAGCAGCTTGAGGAGAAGCACAGATACGCAGTATTTT. The gene calls are TRBV5-1 and TRBJ2-3; no definite D call. V lost 1 base and J lost 0, with 6 bases in between. Germline CDR1 and CDR2: SGHRS and YFSETQ. The CDR3 is 14 amino acids.

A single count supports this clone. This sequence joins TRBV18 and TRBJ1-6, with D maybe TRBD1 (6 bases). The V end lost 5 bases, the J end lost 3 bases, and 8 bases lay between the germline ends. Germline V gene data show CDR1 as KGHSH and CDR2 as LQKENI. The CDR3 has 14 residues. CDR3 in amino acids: CASSTQGYNSPLHF. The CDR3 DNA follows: TGTGCCAGCTCAACACAGGGCTATAATTCACCCCTCCACTTT. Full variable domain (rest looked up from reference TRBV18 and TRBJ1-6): NAGVMQNPRHLVRRRGQEARLRCSPMKGHSHVYWYRQLPEEGLKFMVYLQKENIIDESGMPKERFSAEFPKEGPSILRIQQVVRGDSAAYFCASSTQGYNSPLHFGNGTRLTVT.

The CDR3: CASSPQGRYGYTF. In DNA form, the CDR3 reads TGTGCCAGCTCACCACAAGGGAGGTATGGCTACACCTTC. The J gene is TRBJ1-2, the V gene TRBV18; D is ambiguous. CDR1 KGHSH and CDR2 LQKENI come from the germline V gene. This CDR3 comprises 13 residues. The V end lost 1 base, the J end lost 5 bases, and 8 bases lay between the germline ends.

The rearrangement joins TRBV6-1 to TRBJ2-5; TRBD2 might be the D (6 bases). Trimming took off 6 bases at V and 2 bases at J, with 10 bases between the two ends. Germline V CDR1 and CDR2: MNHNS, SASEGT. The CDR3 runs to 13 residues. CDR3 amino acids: CASSLGLQETQYF. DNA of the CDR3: TGTGCCAGCAGCCTGGGACTTCAAGAGACCCAGTACTTC.

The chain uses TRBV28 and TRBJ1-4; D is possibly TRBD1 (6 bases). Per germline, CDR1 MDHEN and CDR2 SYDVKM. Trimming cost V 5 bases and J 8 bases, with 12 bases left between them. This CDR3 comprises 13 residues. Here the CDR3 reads CASSDRSPEKLFF. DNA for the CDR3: TGTGCCAGCAGTGACAGGAGTCCGGAAAAACTGTTTTTT.

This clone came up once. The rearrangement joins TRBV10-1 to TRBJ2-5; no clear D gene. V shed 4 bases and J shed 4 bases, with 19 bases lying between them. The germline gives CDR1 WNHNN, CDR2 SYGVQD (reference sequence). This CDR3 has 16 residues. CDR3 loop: CASSVGIGWKVETQYF. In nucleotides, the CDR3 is TGCGCCAGCAGTGTTGGGATTGGGTGGAAGGTAGAGACCCAGTACTTC.

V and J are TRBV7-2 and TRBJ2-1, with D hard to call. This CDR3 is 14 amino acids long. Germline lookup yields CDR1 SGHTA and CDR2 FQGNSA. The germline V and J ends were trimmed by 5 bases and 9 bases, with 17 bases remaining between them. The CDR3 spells CASSPETYYGEQFF. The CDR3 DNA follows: TGTGCCAGCAGCCCCGAGACCTACTATGGTGAGCAGTTCTTC.

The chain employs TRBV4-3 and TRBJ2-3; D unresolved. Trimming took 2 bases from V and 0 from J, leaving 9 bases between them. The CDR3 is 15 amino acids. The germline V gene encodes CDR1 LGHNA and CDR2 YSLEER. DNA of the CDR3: TGCGCCAGCAGCCAACGGTCTGCTAGCACAGATACGCAGTATTTT. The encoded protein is CASSQRSASTDTQYF.

The DNA for the CDR3 is TGTGCCAGCAGCTTAGTGACAGGGGGATCGAGCGAGACCCAGTACTTC. Translated, it gives CASSLVTGGSSETQYF. J is TRBJ2-5 and V is TRBV7-2, with 9 positions matching TRBD1. The CDR3 is made up of 16 amino acids. V lost 1 base to trimming and J lost 5 bases; unmatched junction nucleotides: 8. CDR1 is SGHTA and CDR2 is FQGNSA in the germline V gene.

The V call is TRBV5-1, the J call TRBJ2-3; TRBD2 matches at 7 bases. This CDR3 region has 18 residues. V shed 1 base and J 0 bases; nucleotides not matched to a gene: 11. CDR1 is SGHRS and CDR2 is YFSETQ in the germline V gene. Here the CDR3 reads CASSLLSTRGSSTDTQYF. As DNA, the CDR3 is TGCGCCAGCAGCTTGTTAAGTACGCGGGGGAGTAGCACAGATACGCAGTATTTT.

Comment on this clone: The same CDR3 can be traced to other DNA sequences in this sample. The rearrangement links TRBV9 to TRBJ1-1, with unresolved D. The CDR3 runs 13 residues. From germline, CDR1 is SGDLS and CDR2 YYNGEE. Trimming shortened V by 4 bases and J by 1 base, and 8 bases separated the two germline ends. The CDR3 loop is CASSTSPNTEAFF. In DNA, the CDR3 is TGTGCCAGCAGCACTTCCCCGAACACTGAAGCTTTCTTT. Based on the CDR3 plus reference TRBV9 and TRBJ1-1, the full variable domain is DSGVTQTPKHLITATGQRVTLRCSPRSGDLSVYWYQQSLDQGLQFLIQYYNGEERAKGNILERFSAQQFPDLHSELNLSSLELGDSALYFCASSTSPNTEAFFGQGTRLTVV.

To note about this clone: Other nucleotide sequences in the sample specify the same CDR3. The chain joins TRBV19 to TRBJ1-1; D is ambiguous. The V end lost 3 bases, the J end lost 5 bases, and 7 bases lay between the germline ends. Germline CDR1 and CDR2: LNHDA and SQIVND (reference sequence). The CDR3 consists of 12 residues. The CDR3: CASSIRGTEAFF. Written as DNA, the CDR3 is TGTGCCAGTAGTATCCGCGGAACTGAAGCTTTCTTT.

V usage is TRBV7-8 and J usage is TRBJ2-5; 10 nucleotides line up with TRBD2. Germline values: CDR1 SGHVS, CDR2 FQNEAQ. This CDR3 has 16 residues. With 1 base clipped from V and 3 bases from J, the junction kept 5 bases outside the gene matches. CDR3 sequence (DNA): TGTGCCAGCAGCTTAGGACTAGCGGGTTCAAAAGAGACCCAGTACTTC. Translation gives CASSLGLAGSKETQYF. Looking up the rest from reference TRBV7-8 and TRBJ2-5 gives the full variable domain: GAGVSQSPRYKVAKRGQDVALRCDPISGHVSLFWYQQALGQGPEFLTYFQNEAQLDKSGLPSDRFFAERPEGSVSTLKIQRTQQEDSAVYLCASSLGLAGSKETQYFGPGTRLLVL.